This T cell receptor beta chain was retrieved from a study of blood T cell repertoires in COVID-19. Study details: PBMCs, B-cell-depleted T cells, or T cells provided the cDNA or gDNA that made up the material.

This clone was counted once. In terms of age and location, participants ranged from roughly 18 to 90 years and lived in about 25 US areas. Symptom resolution, clearance, or two negative PCRs marked the recovered donors of Cohort 3. This CDR3 has 15 residues. Looked up from germline, CDR1 is LGHDT and CDR2 is YNNKEL (reference sequence). The trim removed 4 bases at V and 8 bases at J, leaving 8 bases unmatched. Clones were sequenced by immunoSEQ multiplex PCR, and TCRdb holds only the in-frame ones, with some missing. This sample has 150,000 to 250,000 clones; roughly four fifths occur once, and the top ten carry roughly 7%.

Sequencing was carried out using PBMCs or T cells enriched from blood (not recorded which). The receptor was isolated from a man in his forties who had recovered from COVID-19. The chain couples TRBV3-1 (or the pseudogene TRBV3-2) to TRBJ1-4, with 9 bases matching TRBD1. CDR3 sequence reads: CASSPLGQGGEKLFF. The CDR3 DNA follows: TGTGCCAGCAGCCCTCTGGGACAGGGAGGGGAAAAACTGTTTTTT.